This TCR beta chain appears in the sequencing data of a study of blood T cells in healthy people across ages. Study summary: Per two T cells, about one barcoded beta molecule was captured through template switching.

Losses at the gene ends were 5 bases for V and 1 base for J; bases not matched to a gene: 6. The CDR3 length is 15 residues. Study-wide results and caveats: Researchers report that TCR beta diversity correlated strongly with naive T cell percentage.

This clonotype was seen only a few times. Its target is not known. Sample-barcoded 5' priming and a J-beta primer mix drove a second PCR of roughly 7 to 11 cycles. Every cDNA molecule bore a tag from a template-switch adaptor containing 12 random nucleotides. TCRdb reanalysed the 5' RACE reads using MiXCR and keeps one entry per CDR3 protein. The sample has 1.5 million or so distinct CDR3 sequences, approximately 39% seen once. The V gene is TRBV12-3 or TRBV12-4, the J gene TRBJ1-2; 8 nucleotides line up with TRBD1. This clonotype was obtained from a woman between 18 and 29 years old in good health. Sequencing input: blood. CDR3 loop: CASSVTGASNYGYTF. The DNA for the CDR3 is TGTGCCAGCAGTGTGACAGGGGCGAGTAACTATGGCTACACCTTC.